This T cell receptor (beta chain) was identified during a study of CD8 T cells in ankylosing spondylitis. Germline CDR1 reads DFQATT; CDR2 reads SNEGSKA (reference sequence). V was pared by 0 bases and J by 9 bases, with 18 bases between. This CDR3 spans 15 amino acids. Concerning this clonotype itself: Antigen: not known.

Each TCR beta library was made by quantitative 5'-RACE that incorporated molecular barcodes. TCRdb recomputed calls from the 5' RACE reads with MiXCR, one row per CDR3 protein. This sample has 300,000 to 350,000 distinct CDR3 sequences, with 20% found just once. Findings and limits, study-wide: From matched ankylosing spondylitis synovial fluid, disease-linked clones were reportedly recovered at significantly enriched levels.

The V call is TRBV20-1, the J call TRBJ2-1; D is possibly TRBD2 (5 bases). Source material: blood, either unsorted or a sorted T cell fraction (not recorded which). The source of this sequence is a female donor with ankylosing spondylitis or in good health (not recorded which). CDR3 loop: CSARDPQDPRGEQFF. The CDR3 coding sequence is TGCAGTGCTAGAGATCCCCAGGACCCCCGGGGTGAGCAGTTCTTC.